Here is one TCR beta chain with its context. The target antigen is unknown. This entry comes from a study of cytomegalovirus exposure and HLA in healthy donors. Looked up from germline, CDR1 is LNHDA and CDR2 is SQIVND (reference sequence). The CDR3 spans 14 residues. V lost 2 bases and J 2 bases, leaving 7 bases between the germline ends. Repertoires were generated with immunoSEQ multiplex PCR, while TCRdb's copy carries only in-frame clones and drops some. Of 100,000 to 150,000 clones in the sample, about nine tenths were seen once. Whole-study results and caveats: Listed as cytomegalovirus-associated were roughly 180 TCR beta chains. Clusters of TCRs from the first cohort tended to co-occur in the 130 or so validation repertoires (as a later analysis found). Most TCR sequences were uncommon, yet certain public TCRs appeared in many donors.

Sequenced input: PBMCs. The chain employs TRBV19 and TRBJ1-5; D gene unclear. The sequence came from a woman aged 18-29 years in good health and CMV-seronegative. CDR3 amino acids: CASSISPGNQPQHF. CDR3 in DNA: TGTGCCAGTAGTATATCTCCAGGCAATCAGCCCCAGCATTTT.